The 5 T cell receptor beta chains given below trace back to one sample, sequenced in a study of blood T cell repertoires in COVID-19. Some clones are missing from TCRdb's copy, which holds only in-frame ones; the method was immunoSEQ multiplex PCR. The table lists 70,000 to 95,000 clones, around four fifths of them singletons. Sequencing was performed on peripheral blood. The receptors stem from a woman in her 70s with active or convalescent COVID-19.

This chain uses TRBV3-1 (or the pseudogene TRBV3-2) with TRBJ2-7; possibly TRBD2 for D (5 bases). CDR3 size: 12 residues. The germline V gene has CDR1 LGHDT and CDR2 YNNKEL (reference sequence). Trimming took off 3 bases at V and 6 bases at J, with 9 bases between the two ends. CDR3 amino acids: CASSHRGFEQYF. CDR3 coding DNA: TGTGCCAGCAGCCATCGGGGATTCGAGCAGTACTTC.

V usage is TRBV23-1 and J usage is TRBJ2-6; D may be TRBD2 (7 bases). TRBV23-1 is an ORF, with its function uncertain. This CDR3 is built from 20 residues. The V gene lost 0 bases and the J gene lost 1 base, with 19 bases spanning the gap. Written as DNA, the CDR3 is TGCGCCAGCAGTCAATCCGATCGGGGGGCCTCAAATTCTGGGGCCAACGTCCTGACTTTC. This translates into CASSQSDRGASNSGANVLTF.

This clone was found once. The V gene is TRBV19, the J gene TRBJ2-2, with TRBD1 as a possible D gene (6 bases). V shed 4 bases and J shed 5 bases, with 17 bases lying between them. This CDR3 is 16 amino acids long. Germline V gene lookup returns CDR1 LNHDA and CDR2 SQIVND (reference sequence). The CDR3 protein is CASSRDAGTKTGELFF. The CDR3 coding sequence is TGTGCCAGTAGTAGAGACGCCGGGACAAAGACCGGGGAGCTGTTTTTT.

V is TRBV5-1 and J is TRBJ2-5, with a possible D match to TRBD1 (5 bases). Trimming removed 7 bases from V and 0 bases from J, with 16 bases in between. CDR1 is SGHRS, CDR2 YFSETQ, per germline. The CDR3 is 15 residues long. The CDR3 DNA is TGCGCCAGCGCGGATAGACAGAGTAACCAAGAGACCCAGTACTTC. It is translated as CASADRQSNQETQYF. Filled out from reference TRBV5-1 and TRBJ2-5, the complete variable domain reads KAGVTQTPRYLIKTRGQQVTLSCSPISGHRSVSWYQQTPGQGLQFLFEYFSETQRNKGNFPGRFSGRQFSNSRSEMNVSTLELGDSALYLCASADRQSNQETQYFGPGTRLLVL.

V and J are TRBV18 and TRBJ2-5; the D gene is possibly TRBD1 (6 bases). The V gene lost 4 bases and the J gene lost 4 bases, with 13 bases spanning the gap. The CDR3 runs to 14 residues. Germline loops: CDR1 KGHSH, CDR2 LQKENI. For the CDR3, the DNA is TGTGCCAGCTCACTTCAGGGGATAGTAGAGACCCAGTACTTC. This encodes CASSLQGIVETQYF.